This T cell receptor (beta chain) was observed in a study of tumor-infiltrating lymphocytes in localized non-small cell lung cancer. Clones were sequenced by immunoSEQ multiplex PCR, and TCRdb holds only the in-frame ones, with some missing. This sample carries roughly 15,000 clones, 75% of them seen once, and the ten largest clones take about 4%. Trimming removed 8 bases from V and 1 base from J; junction bases left unmatched: 5. The CDR3 extends over 14 amino acids. General study results and limits: Immunotypes IM1 and IM2 had similar TCR-derived T-cell fractions.

As concerns this clone: Its target is unknown.

Input material: lung tumor tissue. The chain links TRBV23-1 to TRBJ2-7; TRBD2 aligns across 10 bases. TRBV23-1 is identified as an open reading frame with a role that is uncertain. The TCR comes from a human donor with non-small cell lung cancer. Written as DNA, the CDR3 is TGCGCCAGCGGGCTAGCGGGAGTATCCTACGAGCAGTACTTC. Amino acid sequence: CASGLAGVSYEQYF.